Listed below are T cell receptor beta chains from one sample, sequenced in a study of memory CD4+ T cells and cytomegalovirus serostatus. Generated by immunoSEQ multiplex PCR, the TCRdb table keeps only in-frame clones and is missing some. This sample has 40,000 to 55,000 clones, with 75% to 85% found just once. The specimen was memory CD4+ T cells from blood. Receptors originate from an adult in good health and CMV-seronegative. The CDR3 runs from the conserved cysteine through the conserved F or W. D genes are given only for firm matches. Part of the rows lack a size; the others show once, few, many or a class for expanded clones.

v_call: TRBV28
d_call: -
j_call: TRBJ2-2
clone_size: -
cdr3_aa: CASTFSNTGELFF
cdr3_nt: TGTGCCAGCACCTTTTCGAACACCGGGGAGCTGTTTTTT

v_call: TRBV6-6
d_call: -
j_call: TRBJ2-4
clone_size: -
cdr3_aa: CASSLQKNIQYF
cdr3_nt: TGTGCCAGCAGTCTACAGAAAAACATTCAGTACTTC

v_call: TRBV5-6
d_call: TRBD2
j_call: TRBJ2-3
clone_size: -
cdr3_aa: CASSPGLDFSDTQYF
cdr3_nt: TGTGCCAGCAGCCCCGGACTAGATTTCTCAGATACGCAGTATTTT

v_call: TRBV5-4
d_call: -
j_call: TRBJ2-7
clone_size: -
cdr3_aa: CASSLDYYEQYF
cdr3_nt: TGTGCCAGCAGCTTGGATTACTACGAGCAGTACTTC

v_call: TRBV28
d_call: -
j_call: TRBJ1-6
clone_size: few
cdr3_aa: CASGSSVGYNSPLHF
cdr3_nt: TGTGCCAGCGGTTCATCGGTGGGGTATAATTCACCCCTCCACTTT

v_call: TRBV12-5
d_call: -
j_call: TRBJ2-1
clone_size: -
cdr3_aa: CASGSQFNEQFF
cdr3_nt: TGTGCTAGTGGTTCCCAGTTCAATGAGCAGTTCTTC

v_call: TRBV6-4
d_call: -
j_call: TRBJ1-6
clone_size: -
cdr3_aa: CASSEQGGSPLHF
cdr3_nt: TGTGCCAGCAGTGAACAAGGCGGGTCACCCCTCCACTTT

v_call: TRBV7-9
d_call: -
j_call: TRBJ1-3
clone_size: -
cdr3_aa: CASSRAPSGNTIYF
cdr3_nt: TGTGCCAGCAGCCGGGCCCCATCTGGAAACACCATATATTTT

v_call: TRBV30
d_call: -
j_call: TRBJ2-1
clone_size: -
cdr3_aa: CAWSYSRNNEQFF
cdr3_nt: TGTGCCTGGAGTTATTCTCGCAACAATGAGCAGTTCTTC

v_call: TRBV7-2
d_call: -
j_call: TRBJ2-2
clone_size: -
cdr3_aa: CASSLRRGASPGELFF
cdr3_nt: TGTGCCAGCAGCTTACGCCGGGGGGCCTCTCCCGGGGAGCTGTTTTTT

v_call: TRBV28
d_call: -
j_call: TRBJ1-5
clone_size: -
cdr3_aa: CASRVMPQPQHF
cdr3_nt: TGTGCCAGCCGTGTTATGCCTCAGCCCCAGCATTTT

v_call: TRBV19
d_call: TRBD2
j_call: TRBJ2-4
clone_size: -
cdr3_aa: CASSKTSGDIQYF
cdr3_nt: TGTGCCAGTAGTAAAACTAGCGGGGACATTCAGTACTTC

v_call: TRBV7-8
d_call: TRBD2
j_call: TRBJ2-7
clone_size: -
cdr3_aa: CASSLVLAGIGEQYF
cdr3_nt: TGTGCCAGCAGCTTAGTACTAGCGGGAATAGGTGAGCAGTACTTC

v_call: TRBV30
d_call: TRBD1
j_call: TRBJ2-7
clone_size: -
cdr3_aa: CAWSGGQGADEQYF
cdr3_nt: TGTGCCTGGAGTGGGGGACAGGGGGCCGACGAGCAGTACTTC

v_call: TRBV7-9
d_call: -
j_call: TRBJ1-1
clone_size: -
cdr3_aa: CASSSYSGTEAFF
cdr3_nt: TGTGCCAGCAGCAGCTACAGCGGCACTGAAGCTTTCTTT

v_call: TRBV21-1
d_call: -
j_call: TRBJ2-7
clone_size: -
cdr3_aa: CASSNQGLSYEQYF
cdr3_nt: TGTGCCAGCAGCAACCAGGGACTTTCCTACGAGCAGTACTTC

v_call: TRBV5-1
d_call: TRBD2
j_call: TRBJ2-3
clone_size: -
cdr3_aa: CASSLELAGGGDTQYF
cdr3_nt: TGCGCCAGCAGCTTGGAATTAGCGGGAGGTGGGGATACGCAGTATTTT

v_call: TRBV10-2
d_call: TRBD2
j_call: TRBJ2-7
clone_size: -
cdr3_aa: CAMPGTSGCRGPYEQYF
cdr3_nt: TGCGCCATGCCCGGGACTAGCGGGTGCCGCGGCCCTTACGAGCAGTACTTC

v_call: TRBV7-9
d_call: -
j_call: TRBJ2-2
clone_size: -
cdr3_aa: CASSPDWEFTGELFF
cdr3_nt: TGTGCCAGCAGCCCGGACTGGGAGTTCACCGGGGAGCTGTTTTTT

v_call: TRBV28
d_call: -
j_call: TRBJ1-2
clone_size: -
cdr3_aa: CASTIMDPSYGYTF
cdr3_nt: TGTGCCAGCACCATAATGGATCCAAGCTATGGCTACACCTTC

v_call: TRBV28
d_call: -
j_call: TRBJ1-1
clone_size: -
cdr3_aa: CASSLNAHTEAFF
cdr3_nt: TGTGCCAGCAGTTTAAACGCCCACACTGAAGCTTTCTTT

v_call: TRBV2
d_call: -
j_call: TRBJ2-1
clone_size: -
cdr3_aa: CASSPNLGSEQFF
cdr3_nt: TGTGCCAGCAGCCCAAACTTAGGCTCTGAGCAGTTCTTC

v_call: TRBV10-3
d_call: TRBD1
j_call: TRBJ2-1
clone_size: -
cdr3_aa: CAISERGTGGGNEQFF
cdr3_nt: TGTGCCATCAGTGAGAGGGGGACAGGGGGTGGCAATGAGCAGTTCTTC

v_call: TRBV19
d_call: TRBD1
j_call: TRBJ1-6
clone_size: once
cdr3_aa: CASRTGGKTLHF
cdr3_nt: TGTGCCAGTAGAACAGGGGGGAAAACCCTCCACTTT

v_call: TRBV5-1
d_call: TRBD1
j_call: TRBJ2-1
clone_size: -
cdr3_aa: CASSLGTGTAYNEQFF
cdr3_nt: TGCGCCAGCAGCTTGGGAACCGGGACAGCATACAATGAGCAGTTCTTC

v_call: TRBV9
d_call: TRBD2
j_call: TRBJ2-3
clone_size: -
cdr3_aa: CASSVGVSGSADTQYF
cdr3_nt: TGTGCCAGCAGCGTAGGGGTTAGCGGGAGCGCAGATACGCAGTATTTT

v_call: TRBV2
d_call: -
j_call: TRBJ2-1
clone_size: -
cdr3_aa: CASRRDLSSYNEQFF
cdr3_nt: TGTGCCAGCAGGAGGGACTTAAGCTCCTACAATGAGCAGTTCTTC

v_call: TRBV11-2
d_call: TRBD2
j_call: TRBJ2-4
clone_size: -
cdr3_aa: CASSPRGVAKNIQYF
cdr3_nt: TGTGCCAGCAGCCCACGGGGGGTAGCCAAAAACATTCAGTACTTC

v_call: TRBV6-1
d_call: -
j_call: TRBJ1-1
clone_size: -
cdr3_aa: CASTVGGLGTEAFF
cdr3_nt: TGTGCCAGCACCGTGGGGGGCTTGGGGACTGAAGCTTTCTTT

v_call: TRBV28
d_call: -
j_call: TRBJ1-1
clone_size: few
cdr3_aa: CASSLDGGIEAFF
cdr3_nt: TGTGCCAGCAGTTTAGACGGAGGAATTGAAGCTTTCTTT

v_call: TRBV6-1
d_call: TRBD2
j_call: TRBJ2-2
clone_size: once
cdr3_aa: CATRLARDTGELFF
cdr3_nt: TGTGCCACGCGACTAGCGAGGGACACCGGGGAGCTGTTTTTT

v_call: TRBV11-3
d_call: TRBD1
j_call: TRBJ1-1
clone_size: few
cdr3_aa: CASSPGGRNTEAFF
cdr3_nt: TGTGCCAGCAGCCCAGGGGGGCGAAACACTGAAGCTTTCTTT

v_call: TRBV5-4
d_call: -
j_call: TRBJ1-3
clone_size: -
cdr3_aa: CASSLARPTGGNTIYF
cdr3_nt: TGTGCCAGCAGCTTGGCTAGACCAACGGGGGGAAACACCATATATTTT

v_call: TRBV6-1
d_call: TRBD1
j_call: TRBJ2-5
clone_size: -
cdr3_aa: CASRKTGWQETQYF
cdr3_nt: TGTGCCAGCAGAAAGACAGGGTGGCAAGAGACCCAGTACTTC

v_call: TRBV6-5
d_call: -
j_call: TRBJ2-6
clone_size: -
cdr3_aa: CASSLDGSSGANVLTF
cdr3_nt: TGTGCCAGCAGTTTGGACGGTAGCTCTGGGGCCAACGTCCTGACTTTC

v_call: TRBV5-8
d_call: -
j_call: TRBJ1-1
clone_size: medium-sized
cdr3_aa: CASSLTSASGHPNNTEAFF
cdr3_nt: TGTGCCAGCAGCTTGACGAGTGCCTCGGGCCACCCCAACAACACTGAAGCTTTCTTT

v_call: TRBV6-4
d_call: TRBD1
j_call: TRBJ2-7
clone_size: -
cdr3_aa: CASSERTGGLYEQYF
cdr3_nt: TGTGCCAGCAGTGAGCGGACAGGGGGCTTATACGAGCAGTACTTC

v_call: TRBV19
d_call: -
j_call: TRBJ2-2
clone_size: -
cdr3_aa: CASSIEPGGPGELFF
cdr3_nt: TGTGCCAGTAGTATAGAGCCAGGGGGGCCCGGGGAGCTGTTTTTT

v_call: TRBV5-4
d_call: TRBD2
j_call: TRBJ2-2
clone_size: -
cdr3_aa: CAVQRAGGGGELFF
cdr3_nt: TGTGCCGTCCAGAGAGCGGGAGGCGGCGGGGAGCTGTTTTTT

v_call: TRBV27
d_call: -
j_call: TRBJ2-2
clone_size: -
cdr3_aa: CASRPEPNTGELFF
cdr3_nt: TGTGCCAGCAGGCCGGAACCGAACACCGGGGAGCTGTTTTTT

v_call: TRBV2
d_call: -
j_call: TRBJ2-7
clone_size: -
cdr3_aa: CASKVGGLSYEQYF
cdr3_nt: TGTGCCAGCAAGGTAGGGGGGTTGTCCTACGAGCAGTACTTC

v_call: TRBV10-3
d_call: TRBD2
j_call: TRBJ2-3
clone_size: few
cdr3_aa: CAISGLAGGTDTQYF
cdr3_nt: TGTGCCATCAGTGGGCTAGCGGGAGGTACAGATACGCAGTATTTT

v_call: TRBV28
d_call: TRBD1
j_call: TRBJ1-5
clone_size: -
cdr3_aa: CASIGQGNQPQHF
cdr3_nt: TGTGCCAGCATCGGACAGGGGAATCAGCCCCAGCATTTT

v_call: TRBV14
d_call: -
j_call: TRBJ2-5
clone_size: -
cdr3_aa: CASSQDRGGRLQETQYF
cdr3_nt: TGTGCCAGCAGCCAAGATCGTGGTGGCAGACTTCAAGAGACCCAGTACTTC

v_call: TRBV6-1
d_call: -
j_call: TRBJ1-2
clone_size: few
cdr3_aa: CASSEFDPYGYTF
cdr3_nt: TGTGCCAGCAGTGAATTTGATCCCTATGGCTACACCTTC

v_call: TRBV14
d_call: TRBD1
j_call: TRBJ1-1
clone_size: -
cdr3_aa: CASSVRLRGQAEAFF
cdr3_nt: TGTGCCAGCAGCGTACGACTCAGGGGGCAAGCTGAAGCTTTCTTT

v_call: TRBV6-5
d_call: TRBD1
j_call: TRBJ1-1
clone_size: once
cdr3_aa: CASSVGTGREAFF
cdr3_nt: TGTGCCAGCAGTGTTGGGACAGGGAGGGAAGCTTTCTTT

v_call: TRBV9
d_call: -
j_call: TRBJ2-5
clone_size: few
cdr3_aa: CASSVDRDPQETQYF
cdr3_nt: TGTGCCAGCAGCGTAGACCGGGATCCCCAAGAGACCCAGTACTTC

v_call: TRBV7-9
d_call: TRBD2
j_call: TRBJ2-1
clone_size: -
cdr3_aa: CASSLSGTSGALEQFF
cdr3_nt: TGTGCCAGCAGCTTATCGGGGACTAGCGGAGCATTAGAGCAGTTCTTC

v_call: TRBV9
d_call: -
j_call: TRBJ2-5
clone_size: -
cdr3_aa: CASSVGPGTQETQYF
cdr3_nt: TGTGCCAGCAGCGTAGGCCCGGGGACGCAGGAGACCCAGTACTTC

v_call: TRBV4-2
d_call: -
j_call: TRBJ2-2
clone_size: -
cdr3_aa: CASSQGGQSTGELFF
cdr3_nt: TGTGCCAGCAGCCAAGGAGGGCAGAGCACCGGGGAGCTGTTTTTT

v_call: TRBV20-1
d_call: -
j_call: TRBJ1-2
clone_size: -
cdr3_aa: CSAPANYGYTF
cdr3_nt: TGCAGTGCACCAGCTAACTATGGCTACACCTTC

v_call: TRBV19
d_call: -
j_call: TRBJ1-5
clone_size: -
cdr3_aa: CASSFQGSVWGGNQPQHF
cdr3_nt: TGTGCCAGTAGTTTCCAGGGCTCCGTATGGGGTGGCAATCAGCCCCAGCATTTT

v_call: TRBV2
d_call: -
j_call: TRBJ1-1
clone_size: few
cdr3_aa: CASTQGWNTEAFF
cdr3_nt: TGTGCCAGCACTCAGGGGTGGAACACTGAAGCTTTCTTT

v_call: TRBV19
d_call: -
j_call: TRBJ2-2
clone_size: once
cdr3_aa: CASSIKGVGELFF
cdr3_nt: TGTGCCAGTAGTATTAAAGGGGTCGGGGAGCTGTTTTTT

v_call: TRBV5-1
d_call: -
j_call: TRBJ1-5
clone_size: -
cdr3_aa: CASSFAQGLSNQPQHF
cdr3_nt: TGCGCCAGCAGCTTCGCACAGGGCCTAAGCAATCAGCCCCAGCATTTT

v_call: TRBV28
d_call: -
j_call: TRBJ2-7
clone_size: -
cdr3_aa: CASSLVVGVYEQYF
cdr3_nt: TGTGCCAGCAGTTTAGTCGTGGGGGTCTACGAGCAGTACTTC

v_call: TRBV6-5
d_call: TRBD1
j_call: TRBJ2-1
clone_size: once
cdr3_aa: CASSRQGGYNEQFF
cdr3_nt: TGTGCCAGCAGTAGACAGGGGGGCTACAATGAGCAGTTCTTC

v_call: TRBV18
d_call: -
j_call: TRBJ1-1
clone_size: -
cdr3_aa: CASSPPGSTEAFF
cdr3_nt: TGTGCCAGCTCACCTCCCGGGAGTACTGAAGCTTTCTTT

v_call: TRBV10-3
d_call: TRBD1
j_call: TRBJ2-7
clone_size: -
cdr3_aa: CASAGTGAYEQYF
cdr3_nt: TGTGCCTCCGCCGGGACAGGGGCCTACGAGCAGTACTTC